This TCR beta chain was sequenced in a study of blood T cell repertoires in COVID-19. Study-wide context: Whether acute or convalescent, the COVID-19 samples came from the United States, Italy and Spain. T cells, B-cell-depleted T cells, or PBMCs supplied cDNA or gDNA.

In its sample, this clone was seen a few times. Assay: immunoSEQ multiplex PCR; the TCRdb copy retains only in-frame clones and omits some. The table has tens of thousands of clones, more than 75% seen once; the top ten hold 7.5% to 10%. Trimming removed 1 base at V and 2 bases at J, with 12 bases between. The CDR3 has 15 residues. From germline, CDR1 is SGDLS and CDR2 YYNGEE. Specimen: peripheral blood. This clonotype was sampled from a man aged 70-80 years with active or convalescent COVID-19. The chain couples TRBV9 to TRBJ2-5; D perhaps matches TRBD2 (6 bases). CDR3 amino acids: CASSVFGGGQETQYF. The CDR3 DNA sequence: TGTGCCAGCAGCGTATTCGGTGGGGGGCAAGAGACCCAGTACTTC. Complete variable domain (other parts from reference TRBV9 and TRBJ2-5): DSGVTQTPKHLITATGQRVTLRCSPRSGDLSVYWYQQSLDQGLQFLIQYYNGEERAKGNILERFSAQQFPDLHSELNLSSLELGDSALYFCASSVFGGGQETQYFGPGTRLLVL.